A single sample is the source of the 11 T cell receptor beta chains below, sequenced in a study of technical replicates of blood from several donors. This table comes from immunoSEQ multiplex PCR, and its TCRdb copy is limited to in-frame clones, with some not included. The data contain tens of thousands of clones, more than 90% of them singletons. The sample taken for sequencing was T cells isolated from PBMCs. All receptors derive from a human donor in good health.

The chain links TRBV6-6 to TRBJ2-7; 7 nucleotides agree with TRBD1. The length of the CDR3 is 13 residues. Germline CDR1 reads MNHNY; CDR2 reads SVGAGI (reference sequence). Germline trimming cut 8 bases from V and 0 bases from J; bases unmatched to any gene: 4. CDR3 region: CASADRDSYEQYF. The CDR3 DNA sequence: TGTGCCAGCGCCGACAGGGACTCCTACGAGCAGTACTTC.

The chain links TRBV7-2 to TRBJ2-1, with TRBD2 matching 10 bases. The CDR3 consists of 16 residues. Germline V CDR1 and CDR2: SGHTA, FQGNSA. V dropped 2 bases and J dropped 1; count of bases not matched to a gene: 2. CDR3 residues: CASSLLAGESYNEQFF. DNA of the CDR3: TGTGCCAGCAGCTTACTAGCGGGAGAATCCTACAATGAGCAGTTCTTC.

The genes are TRBV7-9 and TRBJ1-5, with unresolved D. The germline V gene encodes CDR1 SEHNR and CDR2 FQNEAQ (reference sequence). The CDR3 sequence is 16 residues long. V was cut by 1 base and J by 2 bases, with 12 bases left in between. The chain's CDR3 is CASSLDGTAGNQPQHF. The DNA for the CDR3 is TGTGCCAGCAGCTTAGATGGCACAGCCGGCAATCAGCCCCAGCATTTT. The full variable domain, in which reference TRBV7-9 and TRBJ1-5 provide the parts outside the CDR3, is DTGVSQNPRHKITKRGQNVTFRCDPISEHNRLYWYRQTLGQGPEFLTYFQNEAQLEKSRLLSDRFSAERPKGSFSTLEIQRTEQGDSAMYLCASSLDGTAGNQPQHFGDGTRLSIL.

The J gene is TRBJ1-3, the V gene TRBV19; D is possibly TRBD1 (6 bases). Trimming took 4 bases from V and 4 from J, leaving 11 bases between them. This CDR3 contains 14 residues. Germline CDR1 LNHDA, CDR2 SQIVND (reference sequence). DNA of the CDR3: TGTGCCAGTAGTACCCTGGACAGAGGAAACACCATATATTTT. This translates into CASSTLDRGNTIYF.

The rearrangement links TRBV7-3 to TRBJ2-3; D remains unclear. The CDR3 contains 13 residues. The V gene lost 3 bases and the J gene lost 3 bases, with 7 bases spanning the gap. Germline values: CDR1 SGHTA, CDR2 FQGTGA. DNA of the CDR3: TGTGCCAGCAGCTTCGCGCATACAGATACGCAGTATTTT. Residues: CASSFAHTDTQYF.

The CDR3 spells CASLTYPLRDRVYGYTF. As DNA, the CDR3 is TGTGCCAGCCTGACTTACCCTCTTAGGGACAGGGTCTATGGCTACACCTTC. The chain joins TRBV7-2 to TRBJ1-2, with 9 bases matching TRBD1. CDR1 and CDR2 (germline): SGHTA, FQGNSA. The CDR3 contains 17 residues. Germline trimming cut 8 bases from V and 4 bases from J; bases unmatched to any gene: 17.

The CDR3: CASSLFSGRPTGELFF. In DNA, the CDR3 is TGCGCCAGCAGCCTATTTAGCGGGAGGCCCACCGGGGAGCTGTTTTTT. The rearrangement uses TRBV4-1 and TRBJ2-2; 10 positions agree with TRBD2. V gave up 4 bases and J gave up 4 bases; unmatched junction bases: 6. The CDR3 has 16 amino acids. Germline-derived CDR1 and CDR2 are MGHRA and YSYEKL.

The chain combines TRBV5-8 with TRBJ2-1; 10 positions match TRBD2. From germline, CDR1 is SGHTS and CDR2 YDEGEE. V was pared by 3 bases and J by 0 bases, with 9 bases of the junction left unmatched. The CDR3 contains 18 residues. The DNA for the CDR3 is TGTGCCAGCAGCTCCGGACTAGCGGCAGGCACCTCCTACAATGAGCAGTTCTTC. Translating it yields CASSSGLAAGTSYNEQFF.

The rearrangement uses TRBV11-2 and TRBJ2-3; D is ambiguous. Germline values: CDR1 SGHAT, CDR2 FQNNGV. V was shortened by 1 base and J by 8 bases, with 7 bases between the two germline ends. The CDR3 covers 12 residues. CDR3 region: CASSLVIRTQYF. CDR3 nucleotide sequence: TGTGCCAGCAGCTTAGTTATCCGTACGCAGTATTTT.

The chain links TRBV6-1 to TRBJ2-7, with 7 positions matching TRBD1. The V gene end was trimmed by 4 bases and the J gene end by 4 bases; junction bases not matched to a gene: 7. Germline V gives CDR1 MNHNS, CDR2 SASEGT. The CDR3 has 14 amino acids. The CDR3 DNA follows: TGTGCCAGCAGTGCCATTTGGACAGGATACGAGCAGTACTTC. Translated: CASSAIWTGYEQYF.

The chain's CDR3 is CASTKRQGNTEAFF. DNA of the CDR3: TGTGCCAGTACAAAGAGGCAGGGGAACACTGAAGCTTTCTTT. This chain joins TRBV19 and TRBJ1-1; the D gene is possibly TRBD1 (5 bases). Germline assignment: CDR1 LNHDA and CDR2 SQIVND (reference sequence). The CDR3 extends over 14 amino acids. Trimming removed 7 bases at V and 1 base at J, with 13 bases between.